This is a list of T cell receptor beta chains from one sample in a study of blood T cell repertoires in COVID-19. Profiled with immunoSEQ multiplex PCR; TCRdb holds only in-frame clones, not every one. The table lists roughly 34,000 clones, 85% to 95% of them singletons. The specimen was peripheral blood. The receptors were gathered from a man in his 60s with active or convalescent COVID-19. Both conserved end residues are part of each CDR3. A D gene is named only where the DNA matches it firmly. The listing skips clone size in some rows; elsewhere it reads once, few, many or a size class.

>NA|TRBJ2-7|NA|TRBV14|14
CASSQVGGPYEQYF
TGTGCCAGCAGCCAAGTCGGGGGGCCCTACGAGCAGTACTTC
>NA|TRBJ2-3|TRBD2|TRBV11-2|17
CASRARGAGGPTDTQYF
TGTGCCAGCAGGGCTCGTGGGGCGGGAGGCCCCACAGATACGCAGTATTTT
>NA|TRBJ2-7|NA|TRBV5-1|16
CASSLGHGLSNYEQYF
TGCGCCAGCAGCTTGGGGCATGGCCTTTCCAACTACGAGCAGTACTTC
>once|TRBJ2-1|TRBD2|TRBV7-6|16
CASSAHGSGSIDEQFF
TGTGCCAGCAGCGCCCATGGGAGCGGGAGTATCGATGAGCAGTTCTTC
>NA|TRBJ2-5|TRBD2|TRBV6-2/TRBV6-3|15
CASGQGLAAQETQYF
TGTGCCAGCGGCCAAGGACTAGCGGCTCAAGAGACCCAGTACTTC
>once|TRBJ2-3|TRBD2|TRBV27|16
CASSSRTSDNTDTQYF
TGTGCCAGCAGTTCCCGAACTAGCGACAACACAGATACGCAGTATTTT
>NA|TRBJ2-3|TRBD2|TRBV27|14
CASSPGLFSDTQYF
TGTGCCAGCAGCCCGGGACTATTTTCAGATACGCAGTATTTT
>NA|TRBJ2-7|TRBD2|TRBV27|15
CASSLGGLTPYEQYF
TGTGCCAGCAGTTTAGGGGGACTAACCCCCTACGAGCAGTACTTC
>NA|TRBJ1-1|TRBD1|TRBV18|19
CASTNIGTGGGLRNTEAFF
TGTGCCAGCACGAATATCGGGACAGGGGGCGGTTTGAGGAACACTGAAGCTTTCTTT
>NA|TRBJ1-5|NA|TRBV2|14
CASKKQTANQPQHF
TGTGCCAGCAAAAAACAGACGGCCAATCAGCCCCAGCATTTT
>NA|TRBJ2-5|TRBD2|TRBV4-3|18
CASSQDWRLAGVGETQYF
TGCGCCAGCAGCCAAGATTGGAGACTAGCGGGAGTCGGAGAGACCCAGTACTTC
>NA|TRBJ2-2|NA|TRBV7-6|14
CASSTSRNTGELFF
TGTGCCAGCAGCACCTCTAGAAACACCGGGGAGCTGTTTTTT
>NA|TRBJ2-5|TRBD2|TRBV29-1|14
CSVEEAGGDETQYF
TGCAGCGTTGAAGAAGCGGGGGGCGATGAGACCCAGTACTTC
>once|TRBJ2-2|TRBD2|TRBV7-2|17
CASSFIAGGSGTGELFF
TGTGCCAGCAGCTTCATAGCGGGAGGGTCTGGGACCGGGGAGCTGTTTTTT
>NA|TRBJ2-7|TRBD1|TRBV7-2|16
CASSTHLQGTRHEQYF
TGTGCCAGCAGCACCCACCTACAGGGGACACGCCACGAGCAGTACTTC
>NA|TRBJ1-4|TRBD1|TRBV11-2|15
CASSSYWGDSEKLFF
TGTGCCAGCAGCTCTTACTGGGGGGACAGTGAAAAACTGTTTTTT
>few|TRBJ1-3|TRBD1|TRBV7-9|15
CASPRLPGQGDTIYF
TGTGCCAGTCCTCGTCTCCCGGGACAGGGAGACACCATATATTTT
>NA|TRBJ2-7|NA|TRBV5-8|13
CASSFALESEQYF
TGTGCCAGCAGCTTCGCTTTGGAGAGCGAGCAGTACTTC
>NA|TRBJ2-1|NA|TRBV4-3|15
CASSQSGGNYNEQFF
TGCGCCAGCAGCCAATCCGGCGGGAACTACAATGAGCAGTTCTTC
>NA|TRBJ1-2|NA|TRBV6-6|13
CASSPGVNYGYTF
TGTGCCAGCAGTCCCGGGGTTAACTATGGCTACACCTTC
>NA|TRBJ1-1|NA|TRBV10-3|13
CAISDPARTEAFF
TGTGCCATCAGTGACCCAGCCAGGACTGAAGCTTTCTTT
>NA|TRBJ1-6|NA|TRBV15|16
CATSIHTASYNSPLHF
TGTGCCACCAGCATCCACACAGCCTCCTATAATTCACCCCTCCACTTT
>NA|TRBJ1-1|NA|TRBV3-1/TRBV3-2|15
CASSPRSGGNTEAFF
TGTGCCAGCAGCCCCCGTTCGGGGGGGAACACTGAAGCTTTCTTT
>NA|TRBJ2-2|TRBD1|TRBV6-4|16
CASSDNRGTRGGELFF
TGTGCCAGCAGTGATAACAGGGGGACACGCGGCGGGGAGCTGTTTTTT
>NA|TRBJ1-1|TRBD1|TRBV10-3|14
CAISPTGGGTEAFF
TGTGCCATCAGTCCTACAGGGGGCGGAACTGAAGCTTTCTTT
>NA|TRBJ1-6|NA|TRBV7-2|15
CASSLVAGYNSPLHF
TGTGCCAGCAGCTTAGTCGCCGGCTATAATTCACCCCTCCACTTT
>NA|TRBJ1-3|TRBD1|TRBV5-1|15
CASSPTGQAGNTIYF
TGCGCCAGCAGCCCGACGGGACAGGCTGGAAACACCATATATTTT
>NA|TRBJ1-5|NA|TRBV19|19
CASSIRGTVLRHSNQPQHF
TGTGCCAGTAGTATTAGGGGTACAGTATTGAGGCATAGCAATCAGCCCCAGCATTTT
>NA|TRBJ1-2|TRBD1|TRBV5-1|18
CASSSRPSTLTGNYGYTF
TGCGCCAGCAGCTCCCGCCCATCGACCTTGACAGGGAACTATGGCTACACCTTC
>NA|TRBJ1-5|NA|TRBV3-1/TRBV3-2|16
CASSLTGTPAGQPQHF
TGTGCCAGCAGCCTTACCGGGACCCCGGCGGGGCAGCCCCAGCATTTT
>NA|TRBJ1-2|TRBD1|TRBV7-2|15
CASSFHETGNYGYTF
TGTGCCAGCAGCTTCCACGAGACAGGGAACTATGGCTACACCTTC
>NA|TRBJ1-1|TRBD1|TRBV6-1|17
CASSVPGQGVWNTEAFF
TGTGCCAGCAGTGTACCGGGACAGGGGGTATGGAACACTGAAGCTTTCTTT
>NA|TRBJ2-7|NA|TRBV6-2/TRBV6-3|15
CASSYFHTLGNEQYF
TGTGCCAGCAGTTACTTCCACACCTTGGGCAACGAGCAGTACTTC
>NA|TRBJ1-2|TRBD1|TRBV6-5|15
CASSYTGTGTYGYTF
TGTGCCAGCAGTTACACCGGGACAGGGACCTATGGCTACACCTTC
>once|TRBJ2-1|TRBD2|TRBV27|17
CASRQTSGRAFGNEQFF
TGTGCCAGCAGACAGACTAGCGGGAGGGCCTTTGGAAATGAGCAGTTCTTC
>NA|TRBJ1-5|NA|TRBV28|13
CASSLRDSQPQHF
TGTGCCAGCAGTTTGAGGGATAGTCAGCCCCAGCATTTT
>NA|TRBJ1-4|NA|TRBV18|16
CASSPLQGVTNEKLFF
TGTGCCAGCTCACCACTTCAAGGAGTCACTAATGAAAAACTGTTTTTT
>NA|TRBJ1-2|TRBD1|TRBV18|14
CASSPGQGNYGYTF
TGTGCCAGCTCACCAGGACAGGGCAACTATGGCTACACCTTC
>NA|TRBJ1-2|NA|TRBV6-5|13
CASSPGQLYGYTF
TGTGCCAGCAGCCCCGGACAGCTCTATGGCTACACCTTC
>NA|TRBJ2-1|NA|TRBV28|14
CASSPRGSTNEQFF
TGTGCCAGCAGTCCCCGAGGGAGCACAAATGAGCAGTTCTTC
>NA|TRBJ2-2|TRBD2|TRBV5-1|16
CASSRLAAANTGELFF
TGCGCCAGTTCGCGACTAGCGGCCGCGAACACCGGGGAGCTGTTTTTT
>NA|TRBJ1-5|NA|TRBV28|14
CASRPGLFNQPQHF
TGTGCCAGCAGGCCGGGACTCTTCAATCAGCCCCAGCATTTT